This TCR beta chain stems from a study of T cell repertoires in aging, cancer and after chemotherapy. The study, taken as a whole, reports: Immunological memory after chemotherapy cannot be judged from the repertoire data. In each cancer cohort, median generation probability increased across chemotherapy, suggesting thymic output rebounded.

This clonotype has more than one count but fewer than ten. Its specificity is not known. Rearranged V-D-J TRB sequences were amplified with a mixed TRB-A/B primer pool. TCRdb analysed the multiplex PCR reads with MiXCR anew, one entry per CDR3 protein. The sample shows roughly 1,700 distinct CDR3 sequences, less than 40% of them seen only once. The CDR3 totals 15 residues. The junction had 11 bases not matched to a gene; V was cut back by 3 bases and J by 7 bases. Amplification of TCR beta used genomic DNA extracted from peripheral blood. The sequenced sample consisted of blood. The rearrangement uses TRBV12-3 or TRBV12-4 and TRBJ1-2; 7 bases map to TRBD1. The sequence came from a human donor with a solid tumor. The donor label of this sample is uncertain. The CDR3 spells CASSFTPGGSFGYTF. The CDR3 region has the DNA TGTGCCAGCAGTTTCACCCCAGGGGGTTCGTTTGGCTACACCTTC.